This record looks at one TCR beta chain sequence and its context. PCR involved 60 Vbeta and 13 Jbeta primers. Measured with immunoSEQ multiplex PCR; TCRdb has only the in-frame clones, and not every one. The table lists over 150,000 clones, 70% to 75% of them singletons. V lost 0 bases and J 3 bases, leaving 10 bases between the germline ends. The CDR3 has 15 amino acids. CDR1 and CDR2 from the germline V gene are SGDLS and YYNGEE. This sample was included in a study of cytomegalovirus exposure and HLA in healthy donors. The J gene is TRBJ1-3, the V gene TRBV9; D not resolved. The sample taken for sequencing was PBMCs. This TCR came from a male donor in good health and CMV-seronegative. The chain's CDR3 is CASSVAGGFGNTIYF. The CDR3 region has the DNA TGTGCCAGCAGCGTAGCTGGAGGTTTTGGAAACACCATATATTTT.